These T cell receptor beta chains were read from a single sample in a study of PD-1 blockade in classical Hodgkin lymphoma. Here immunoSEQ multiplex PCR was the method, and the copy in TCRdb shows in-frame clones only, minus some. The sample comprises approximately 65,000 clones, about 90% of which are singletons, and 10% rests with the top ten. This specimen consisted of peripheral blood mononuclear cells (PBMCs), obtained before the fourth cycle of nivolumab. These receptor sequences come from a human donor with classical Hodgkin lymphoma. CDR3s include the opening cysteine and the closing phenylalanine or tryptophan. The order of the fields is V gene, D gene, clone size, J gene, CDR3 protein, CDR3 DNA. The D gene is left open where the match is weak. Only some rows state a clone size, as once, few, many or a class for expanded clones.

TRBV27	-	once	TRBJ2-5	CASSFPRTQYF	TGTGCCAGCAGTTTCCCCCGGACCCAGTACTTC
TRBV4-2	TRBD2	-	TRBJ2-3	CASSSLAGGPTDTQYF	TGTGCCAGCAGCAGCCTAGCGGGGGGGCCCACAGATACGCAGTATTTT
TRBV7-2	TRBD1	-	TRBJ2-1	CASSPTSTGVNEQFF	TGTGCCAGCAGCCCGACTTCGACAGGGGTAAATGAGCAGTTCTTC
TRBV6-1	-	-	TRBJ2-5	CASFWAGMKETQYF	TGTGCCAGCTTCTGGGCGGGGATGAAAGAGACCCAGTACTTC
TRBV30	-	-	TRBJ2-1	CAWSLGSGAYNEQFF	TGTGCCTGGAGTTTAGGTAGCGGCGCCTACAATGAGCAGTTCTTC
TRBV2	-	-	TRBJ2-2	CASSRSGSSNTGELFF	TGTGCCAGCAGTCGAAGTGGCAGCTCGAACACCGGGGAGCTGTTTTTT
TRBV5-1	-	-	TRBJ2-1	CASSLSNEQFF	TGCGCCAGCAGCTTGTCCAATGAGCAGTTCTTC
TRBV7-2	-	-	TRBJ2-5	CASSLWDTRRTQYF	TGTGCCAGCAGCCTCTGGGACACACGGCGGACCCAGTACTTC
TRBV2	TRBD1	once	TRBJ1-2	CASSLDRDYGYTF	TGTGCCAGCAGTTTAGACAGGGATTATGGCTACACCTTC
TRBV25-1	-	-	TRBJ2-2	CASSEFKGVNTGELFF	TGTGCCAGCAGTGAATTTAAAGGGGTCAACACCGGGGAGCTGTTTTTT
TRBV7-9	-	few	TRBJ1-1	CASSLMNTEAFF	TGTGCCAGCAGCTTAATGAACACTGAAGCTTTCTTT
TRBV30	-	-	TRBJ2-3	CAWSVQGTDTQYF	TGTGCCTGGAGTGTACAGGGCACAGATACGCAGTATTTT
TRBV28	-	-	TRBJ1-1	CASSSPQGGDTEAFF	TGTGCCAGCAGTTCCCCCCAGGGTGGGGACACTGAAGCTTTCTTT
TRBV5-6	-	-	TRBJ2-4	CASSSELGQQHYF	TGTGCCAGCAGCTCAGAACTTGGACAGCAGCACTACTTC
TRBV5-6	-	-	TRBJ2-7	CASSLVSGEEQYF	TGTGCCAGCAGCTTGGTGTCAGGAGAAGAGCAGTACTTC
TRBV4-1	-	-	TRBJ1-6	CASDWGSSYNSPLHF	TGCGCCAGCGACTGGGGAAGCTCCTATAATTCACCCCTCCACTTT
TRBV5-1	TRBD2	few	TRBJ2-7	CASSLVAGAYEQYF	TGCGCCAGCAGCTTGGTGGCGGGGGCCTACGAGCAGTACTTC
TRBV9	TRBD1	-	TRBJ2-7	CASSVGGGTGAYEQYF	TGTGCCAGCAGCGTAGGAGGCGGGACAGGGGCCTACGAGCAGTACTTC
TRBV18	-	-	TRBJ1-3	CASSPQELSGNTIYF	TGTGCCAGCTCGCCACAGGAACTCTCTGGAAACACCATATATTTT
TRBV6-5	TRBD2	-	TRBJ2-5	CASSLAGGPGETQYF	TGTGCCAGCAGTCTAGCGGGGGGTCCGGGAGAGACCCAGTACTTC
TRBV6-1	-	-	TRBJ1-1	CASSEGYSLMNTEAFF	TGTGCCAGCAGTGAAGGGTACAGTCTTATGAACACTGAAGCTTTCTTT
TRBV14	-	-	TRBJ2-7	CASSQVLSPYEQYF	TGTGCCAGCAGCCAAGTGCTTAGCCCCTACGAGCAGTACTTC
TRBV10-1	-	once	TRBJ2-1	CASSVRIGPLDEQFF	TGCGCCAGCAGTGTTCGCATAGGGCCCCTGGATGAGCAGTTCTTC
TRBV28	-	-	TRBJ1-3	CASSPVRDVGNTIYF	TGTGCCAGCAGTCCGGTCCGGGACGTAGGAAACACCATATATTTT
TRBV30	TRBD2	-	TRBJ2-5	CAWYSGGRETQYF	TGTGCCTGGTACAGCGGGGGGCGAGAGACCCAGTACTTC
TRBV6-1	TRBD1	-	TRBJ2-2	CASSRRTGHTGELFF	TGTGCCAGCAGTAGACGGACAGGGCACACCGGGGAGCTGTTTTTT
TRBV5-4	TRBD2	-	TRBJ2-3	CASSTGLAGGRADTQYF	TGTGCCAGCAGCACGGGACTAGCGGGGGGTAGGGCAGATACGCAGTATTTT
TRBV6-4	-	once	TRBJ1-1	CASSIRDTQRPFTEAFF	TGTGCCAGCAGTATCCGGGACACCCAGCGGCCCTTTACTGAAGCTTTCTTT
TRBV7-9	TRBD1	-	TRBJ2-5	CASSLGQGPETQYF	TGTGCCAGCAGCTTAGGACAGGGGCCAGAGACCCAGTACTTC
TRBV4-1	TRBD1	-	TRBJ1-6	CASSQGQGKNNSPLHF	TGCGCCAGCAGCCAAGGACAGGGAAAAAATAATTCACCCCTCCACTTT
TRBV11-2	-	-	TRBJ2-1	CASRGGLHNNEQFF	TGTGCCAGCAGGGGGGGCCTACACAACAATGAGCAGTTCTTC
TRBV4-1	TRBD2	once	TRBJ2-1	CASSQEWGGLAGLNEQFF	TGCGCCAGCAGCCAAGAATGGGGGGGACTAGCGGGCTTAAATGAGCAGTTCTTC
TRBV27	-	-	TRBJ1-1	CASSLGTVTEAFF	TGTGCCAGCAGTTTGGGGACGGTCACTGAAGCTTTCTTT
TRBV2	TRBD2	-	TRBJ2-1	CASKGGGVNEQFF	TGTGCCAGCAAGGGCGGGGGGGTCAATGAGCAGTTCTTC
TRBV5-1	-	-	TRBJ2-3	CASSLTGWGTDTQYF	TGCGCCAGCAGCTTGACAGGTTGGGGTACAGATACGCAGTATTTT
TRBV7-9	-	-	TRBJ1-2	CASSLVGERYTF	TGTGCCAGCAGCTTAGTAGGGGAAAGGTACACCTTC
TRBV30	-	-	TRBJ2-2	CAWSRDGELFF	TGTGCCTGGTCTCGCGACGGGGAGCTGTTTTTT
TRBV18	TRBD1	-	TRBJ1-5	CASSPDRARGPQHF	TGTGCCAGCTCACCCGACAGGGCACGCGGGCCCCAGCATTTT
TRBV18	TRBD1	-	TRBJ2-2	CASSPMDRVTGELFF	TGTGCCAGCTCACCAATGGACAGGGTGACCGGGGAGCTGTTTTTT
TRBV9	-	-	TRBJ2-2	CASSPRRYGGPQAGELFF	TGTGCCAGCAGCCCTCGACGGTATGGGGGACCGCAGGCCGGGGAGCTGTTTTTT
TRBV6-6	-	-	TRBJ1-4	CASSYSRRPGEKLFF	TGTGCCAGCAGTTACTCCCGAAGACCTGGTGAAAAACTGTTTTTT
TRBV13	-	-	TRBJ1-3	CASSLGRSISSGNTIYF	TGTGCCAGCAGCTTAGGCCGGTCAATCTCTTCTGGAAACACCATATATTTT
TRBV19	TRBD1	once	TRBJ2-1	CASTVQGAGGNEQFF	TGTGCCAGTACCGTGCAGGGGGCAGGGGGAAATGAGCAGTTCTTC
TRBV12-5	-	-	TRBJ1-2	CASGFPRGMGGRGYGYTF	TGTGCTAGTGGTTTCCCCCGGGGCATGGGGGGCAGGGGCTATGGCTACACCTTC
TRBV4-1	TRBD1	-	TRBJ2-7	CASSWGDRGESEQYF	TGCGCCAGCAGCTGGGGGGACAGGGGAGAGAGCGAGCAGTACTTC
TRBV2	-	-	TRBJ2-2	CASRTNTGELFF	TGTGCCAGCAGGACGAACACCGGGGAGCTGTTTTTT
TRBV11-3	TRBD2	-	TRBJ2-3	CASRTGTTPADTQYF	TGTGCCAGCAGAACCGGGACTACACCAGCCGATACGCAGTATTTT
TRBV29-1	-	-	TRBJ2-1	CSARDNNEQFF	TGCAGCGCTAGGGACAATAATGAGCAGTTCTTC